Below, 28 T cell receptor beta chains from the same sample are listed, as sequenced in a study of cytomegalovirus exposure and HLA in healthy donors. The primer mix had 60 Vbeta and 13 Jbeta primers. TCRdb keeps only in-frame clones here, not all; method: immunoSEQ multiplex PCR. The top ten clones hold about 1.9% of a sample with more than 150,000 clones, 80% of them seen once. Sequencing used PBMCs. These receptors were obtained from a woman in her twenties or thirties in good health and CMV-seronegative.

The chain employs TRBV18 and TRBJ1-2; TRBD1 might be the D (5 bases). Germline V gene lookup returns CDR1 KGHSH and CDR2 LQKENI. The CDR3 totals 13 residues. Trimming pared 6 bases from V and 6 bases from J, leaving 14 bases between. DNA of the CDR3: TGTGCCAGCTCCATCCTCGAAGGGGATGGCTACACCTTC. It encodes CASSILEGDGYTF.

The chain uses TRBV29-1 and TRBJ1-3; 7 bases agree with TRBD1. The junction had 15 bases not matched to a gene; V was cut back by 6 bases and J by 4 bases. The CDR3 length is 16 residues. Germline values: CDR1 SQVTM, CDR2 ANQGSEA. CDR3 region: CSVARTGDPNGNTIYF. For the CDR3, the DNA is TGCAGCGTCGCAAGAACAGGGGATCCTAACGGAAACACCATATATTTT.

This clone was observed a single time. This chain connects TRBV6-5 to TRBJ1-1, with D uncertain. The CDR3 has 13 residues. The germline V and J ends were trimmed by 6 bases and 1 base, with 9 bases remaining between them. Per the germline V gene, CDR1 is MNHEY and CDR2 is SVGAGI. In DNA form, the CDR3 reads TGTGCCAGCAGCCGCAGGCGGAACACTGAAGCTTTCTTT. This codes for CASSRRRNTEAFF.

This clone was recorded only once. The rearrangement joins TRBV5-3 to TRBJ1-5; TRBD1 might be the D (6 bases). TRBV5-3 is classed as an ORF, of uncertain function. V lost 2 bases and J lost 0, with 24 bases in between. The CDR3 sequence is 20 residues long. CDR3 in DNA: TGTGCCAGAAGCTTTGGGCAGGGGAAAAAAGGTAAGGATAGCAATCAGCCCCAGCATTTT. It codes for CARSFGQGKKGKDSNQPQHF.

V and J are TRBV7-3 and TRBJ1-1, with TRBD1 matching over 7 bases. The germline CDR1 and CDR2 sequences are SGHTA and FQGTGA. The CDR3 length is 15 residues. Trimming took 0 bases from V and 14 from J; bases not matched to a gene: 15. CDR3 sequence (DNA): TGTGCCAGCAGCTTAACCCCCGGGGACAGCTCGGCAGCCTTCTTT. It codes for CASSLTPGDSSAAFF. The whole variable domain, filled in from reference TRBV7-3 and TRBJ1-1, reads GAGVSQTPSNKVTEKGKYVELRCDPISGHTALYWYRQSLGQGPEFLIYFQGTGAADDSGLPNDRFFAVRPEGSVSTLKIQRTERGDSAVYLCASSLTPGDSSAAFFGQGTRLTVV.

This sequence joins TRBV5-1 and TRBJ2-7, with 10 bases fitting TRBD1. Trimming removed 8 bases from V and 6 bases from J; junction bases left unmatched: 8. The CDR3 consists of 13 residues. Germline CDR1 and CDR2: SGHRS and YFSETQ. The DNA of the CDR3 is TGCGCCAGTACCGGGACAGGGGCCGCCGAGCAGTACTTC. This sequence encodes CASTGTGAAEQYF.

A remark on this clone: One end of the junction is discordant with germline, which a read error may explain. The chain recombines TRBV30 with TRBJ2-7; TRBD1 aligns across 9 bases. Germline V gene data show CDR1 as GTSNPN and CDR2 as SVGIG (reference sequence). The CDR3 has 12 residues. This CDR3 reads CAWSGQGDNLLF. The CDR3 nucleotides read TGTGCCTGGAGTGGACAGGGGGACAACCTACTCTTC.

This chain joins TRBV30 and TRBJ2-7; 8 bases agree with TRBD1. The CDR3 runs 15 residues. J was trimmed by 5 bases and V by 2 bases; bases with no gene match: 11. The germline gives CDR1 GTSNPN, CDR2 SVGIG (reference sequence). The CDR3, as DNA: TGTGCCTGGAGTAAAAACAGGGGGATCGGTAACGAGCAGTACTTC. Amino acids: CAWSKNRGIGNEQYF.

V gene TRBV29-1 combines with J gene TRBJ2-4; 14 positions match TRBD2. Trimming took 6 bases from V and 15 from J; bases not matched to a gene: 7. Per germline, CDR1 SQVTM and CDR2 ANQGSEA. This CDR3 has 12 residues. As DNA, the CDR3 is TGCAGCGTGGACGGACTAGCGGGGGGCCCGTACTTC. This encodes CSVDGLAGGPYF.

The rearrangement uses TRBV5-1 and TRBJ1-5; D remains ambiguous. Germline V gene data show CDR1 as SGHRS and CDR2 as YFSETQ. V lost 5 bases and J lost 5, with 11 bases in between. This CDR3 has 13 residues. The CDR3: CASRVDWDQPQHF. CDR3 coding DNA: TGCGCCAGCAGGGTCGACTGGGATCAGCCCCAGCATTTT.

The rearrangement links TRBV29-1 to TRBJ2-3; D possibly corresponds to TRBD1 (6 bases). V lost 7 bases, J lost 3 bases, and 17 bases lay in between. CDR1 and CDR2 from the germline V gene are SQVTM and ANQGSEA. The CDR3 sequence is 14 residues long. The CDR3 region has the DNA TGCAGCGGAAAACAGGGCCCTACGACAGATACGCAGTATTTT. Translation: CSGKQGPTTDTQYF.

This rearrangement joins TRBV5-8 to TRBJ2-1; 7 positions agree with TRBD1. The germline V gene has CDR1 SGHTS and CDR2 YDEGEE. With 5 bases clipped from V and 4 bases from J, the junction kept 9 bases outside the gene matches. The CDR3 spans 15 residues. This CDR3 reads CASRPQGDTYNEQFF. The CDR3 DNA sequence: TGTGCCAGCAGGCCTCAGGGGGATACTTACAATGAGCAGTTCTTC.

The gene calls are TRBV6-6 and TRBJ2-5; tentative D call: TRBD1 (6 bases). Germline V CDR1 and CDR2: MNHNY, SVGAGI (reference sequence). The CDR3 has 16 residues. Trimming stripped 2 bases from V and 1 base from J, with 14 bases between. The CDR3, as DNA: TGTGCCAGCAGTTACCCTCCCGGGACAATCCAAGAGACCCAGTACTTC. Amino acids: CASSYPPGTIQETQYF.

The chain uses TRBV5-1 and TRBJ2-3; D perhaps matches TRBD2 (5 bases). This CDR3 comprises 21 residues. Germline assignment: CDR1 SGHRS and CDR2 YFSETQ. V gave up 3 bases and J gave up 1 base, with 30 bases separating them. This CDR3 is CASSYRLHSLTTWRGTDTQYF. The CDR3 nucleotides read TGCGCCAGCAGCTATCGCCTTCACTCTCTGACGACCTGGCGGGGCACAGATACGCAGTATTTT.

This chain connects TRBV9 to TRBJ2-7; 11 bases map to TRBD1. This CDR3 contains 14 residues. Germline trimming cut 4 bases from V and 6 bases from J; bases unmatched to any gene: 6. In germline, CDR1 is SGDLS, CDR2 YYNGEE. CDR3: CASSPGQGATEQYF. The CDR3, as DNA: TGTGCCAGCAGCCCTGGACAGGGGGCAACCGAGCAGTACTTC.

This sequence joins TRBV5-1 and TRBJ1-1, with TRBD1 matching 9 bases. Germline-derived CDR1 and CDR2 are SGHRS and YFSETQ. V was pared by 4 bases and J by 1 base, with 2 bases of the junction left unmatched. The CDR3 runs to 14 residues. The CDR3 coding sequence is TGCGCCAGCAGCCCGGACAGGGGGAACACTGAAGCTTTCTTT. Translating it yields CASSPDRGNTEAFF.

CDR3 protein: CASSPYNRDTEAFF. CDR3 DNA sequence: TGTGCCAGCAGTCCGTATAACCGGGACACTGAAGCTTTCTTT. The chain employs TRBV28 and TRBJ1-1; D gene ambiguous. The CDR3 contains 14 residues. Germline V gives CDR1 MDHEN, CDR2 SYDVKM. The V end lost 5 bases, the J end lost 3 bases, and 13 bases lay between the germline ends.

The chain couples TRBV30 to TRBJ1-1; 8 bases are a match to TRBD1. The CDR3 consists of 13 residues. CDR1 GTSNPN and CDR2 SVGIG come from the germline V gene (reference sequence). Losses at the gene ends were 4 bases for V and 1 base for J; bases not matched to a gene: 2. The CDR3 nucleotides read TGTGCCTGGATAGGACAGGGGAACACTGAAGCTTTCTTT. Residues: CAWIGQGNTEAFF.

CDR3 DNA sequence: TGTGCCAGTAGTCTCCGGGACAGGGATTATGAAAAACTGTTTTTT. Translating it yields CASSLRDRDYEKLFF. The chain is built from TRBV19 and TRBJ1-4, with 9 nucleotides matching TRBD1. Germline V CDR1 and CDR2: LNHDA, SQIVND (reference sequence). This CDR3 is built from 15 residues. Trimming cost V 5 bases and J 6 bases; bases outside gene matches: 7.

The rearrangement links TRBV6-1 to TRBJ1-2; a weak D match, TRBD1 (5 bases). This CDR3 has 13 amino acids. The germline gives CDR1 MNHNS, CDR2 SASEGT. Trimming cost V 6 bases and J 5 bases, with 13 bases left between them. CDR3 region: CASRAGYGYGYTF. In nucleotides, the CDR3 is TGTGCCAGCAGGGCAGGGTACGGGTATGGCTACACCTTC.

The J gene is TRBJ1-2, the V gene TRBV18; the D gene is possibly TRBD1 (5 bases). CDR3 length: 16 amino acids. The V end was cut by 2 bases, the J end by 1 base, with 14 bases between. Germline V gene data show CDR1 as KGHSH and CDR2 as LQKENI. The CDR3 reads CASSPRPAGINYGYTF. The CDR3 DNA reads as TGTGCCAGCTCACCAAGGCCGGCAGGGATTAACTATGGCTACACCTTC. The full variable domain, in which reference TRBV18 and TRBJ1-2 provide the parts outside the CDR3, is NAGVMQNPRHLVRRRGQEARLRCSPMKGHSHVYWYRQLPEEGLKFMVYLQKENIIDESGMPKERFSAEFPKEGPSILRIQQVVRGDSAAYFCASSPRPAGINYGYTFGSGTRLTVV.

The chain couples TRBV27 to TRBJ1-5, with D possibly being TRBD1 (5 bases). Germline CDR1 MNHEY, CDR2 SMNVEV (reference sequence). V dropped 4 bases and J dropped 7 bases, with 11 bases sitting between them. This CDR3 is built from 13 residues. CDR3 in DNA: TGTGCCAGCAGTTCCTCAGGGAAACAGCCCCAGCATTTT. It is translated as CASSSSGKQPQHF.

The gene calls are TRBV10-2 and TRBJ2-5; 8 bases agree with TRBD1. The V gene's germline CDR1 is WSHSY and CDR2 SAAADI. The CDR3 extends over 16 amino acids. V shed 8 bases, J shed 2 bases, and the junction held 13 bases outside the gene matches. This chain's CDR3 is CASRVPGTGSQETQYF. The CDR3 DNA reads as TGCGCCAGCCGAGTTCCGGGGACAGGATCACAAGAGACCCAGTACTTC.

The V gene is TRBV7-2, the J gene TRBJ2-7; a possible D gene is TRBD1 (6 bases). Germline CDR1 SGHTA, CDR2 FQGNSA. This CDR3 has 16 amino acids. V was pared by 5 bases and J by 7 bases, with 24 bases between. The DNA of the CDR3 is TGTGCCAGCAGCGAACAGGGTACAAATCCCTCGGGGGAGCAGTACTTC. Translated, it gives CASSEQGTNPSGEQYF.

The chain couples TRBV7-9 to TRBJ1-1; TRBD1 might be the D (5 bases). The germline V gene has CDR1 SEHNR and CDR2 FQNEAQ (reference sequence). The V and J ends lost 5 bases and 7 bases respectively, with 17 bases between them. This CDR3 has 14 amino acids. The CDR3, as DNA: TGTGCCAGCAGCCCCGACGGGGGAGGGAGTGAAGCTTTCTTT. This gives the protein CASSPDGGGSEAFF.

A few counts support this clone. The chain is built from TRBV6-1 and TRBJ2-3; a weak D match, TRBD1 (5 bases). The CDR3 runs 16 residues. Between the trimmed V and J ends, which lost 2 bases and 0 bases, there was a span of 12 bases. Germline V CDR1 and CDR2: MNHNS, SASEGT. The CDR3 region has the DNA TGTGCCAGCAGTGAACTGCAGGGTTTTAGCACAGATACGCAGTATTTT. Translation: CASSELQGFSTDTQYF.

This chain joins TRBV19 and TRBJ1-2; TRBD1 is a possible D gene (5 bases). CDR1 and CDR2 from the germline V gene are LNHDA and SQIVND (reference sequence). The CDR3 is 15 amino acids. Trimming removed 7 bases from V and 3 bases from J, with 18 bases in between. CDR3 protein: CASIRRGRDDYGYTF. CDR3 nucleotide sequence: TGTGCCAGTATCCGAAGGGGCAGGGATGACTATGGCTACACCTTC.

V gene TRBV30 combines with J gene TRBJ2-1; 11 bases fit TRBD2. The CDR3 runs to 15 residues. Trimming at V came to 2 bases and at J to 4 bases, leaving 4 bases not matched to a gene. Germline-derived CDR1 and CDR2 are GTSNPN and SVGIG (reference sequence). The CDR3 sequence: CAWSLASGGYNEQFF. The CDR3 nucleotides are TGTGCCTGGAGTCTTGCTAGCGGGGGGTACAATGAGCAGTTCTTC.